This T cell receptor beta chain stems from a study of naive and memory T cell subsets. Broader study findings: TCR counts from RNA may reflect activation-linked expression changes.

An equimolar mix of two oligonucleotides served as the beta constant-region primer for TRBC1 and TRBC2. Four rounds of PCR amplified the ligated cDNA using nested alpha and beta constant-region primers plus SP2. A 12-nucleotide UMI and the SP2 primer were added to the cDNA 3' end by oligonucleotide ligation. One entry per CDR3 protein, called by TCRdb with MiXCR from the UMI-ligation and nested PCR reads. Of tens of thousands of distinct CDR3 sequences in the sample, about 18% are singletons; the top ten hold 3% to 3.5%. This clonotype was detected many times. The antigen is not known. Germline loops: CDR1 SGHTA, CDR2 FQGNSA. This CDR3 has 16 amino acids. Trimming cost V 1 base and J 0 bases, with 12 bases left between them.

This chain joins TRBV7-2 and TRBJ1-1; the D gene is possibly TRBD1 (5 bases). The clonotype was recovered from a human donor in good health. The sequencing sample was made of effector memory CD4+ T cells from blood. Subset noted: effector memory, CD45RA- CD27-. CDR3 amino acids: CASSLVRGGLNTEAFF. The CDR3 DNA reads TGTGCCAGCAGCTTAGTAAGGGGCGGACTGAACACTGAAGCTTTCTTT.